There are many counts of the clone carrying this T cell receptor beta chain. TCRdb passed the 5' RACE reads through MiXCR, listing each CDR3 protein once. The table lists about 120,000 distinct CDR3 sequences, roughly 3.1% of them singletons. These data originate in a study of neurological immune-mediated disorders. V shed 0 bases, J shed 6 bases, and the junction held 4 bases outside the gene matches. The CDR3 is 14 amino acids. Per the germline V gene, CDR1 is SGHRS and CDR2 is YFSETQ. This chain uses TRBV5-1 with TRBJ2-7, with TRBD1 identical over 9 bases. The receptor comes from a woman in her twenties or thirties with multiple sclerosis. Sequences were obtained from PBMCs. CDR3 in amino acids: CASSLEQGASEQYF. The CDR3 DNA reads TGCGCCAGCAGCTTGGAACAGGGGGCAAGCGAGCAGTACTTC.